The rows below give T cell receptor beta chains drawn from one sample of a study of blood T cells in healthy people across ages. Each CDR3 protein is one row after TCRdb ran MiXCR on the 5' RACE reads. The sample yields about 1,600,000 distinct CDR3 sequences, 42% seen once. Sequenced sample: blood. Receptors were obtained from a woman in her late teens or twenties in good health. CDR3s include the opening cysteine and the closing phenylalanine or tryptophan. The D gene is left open where the match is weak. Clone size is not always given. Where it is, it says once, few, many or a class for expanded clones.

clone_size	d_call	v_call	j_call	cdr3_aa	cdr3_nt
NA	NA	TRBV21-1	TRBJ2-7	CASSIGQDPPLSEQYF	TGTGCCAGCAGCATTGGACAGGACCCTCCCCTTTCCGAGCAGTACTTC
NA	NA	TRBV7-9	TRBJ1-1	CASRALTNTEAFF	TGTGCCAGCCGGGCACTTACGAACACTGAAGCTTTCTTT
NA	TRBD2	TRBV3-1	TRBJ2-7	CASSPGLAAQYF	TGTGCCAGCAGCCCAGGACTAGCGGCGCAGTACTTC
once	TRBD1	TRBV20-1	TRBJ1-1	CSAPIIPGQMNTEAFF	TGCAGTGCCCCAATAATTCCGGGACAGATGAACACTGAAGCTTTCTTT
NA	TRBD2	TRBV7-6	TRBJ2-5	CASSLEPSGGYQETQYF	TGTGCCAGCAGCTTAGAACCTAGCGGGGGGTACCAAGAGACCCAGTACTTC
NA	TRBD1	TRBV5-1	TRBJ2-7	CASSQQPPGQGNEQYF	TGCGCCAGCAGCCAACAACCACCGGGACAGGGGAACGAGCAGTACTTC
NA	TRBD2	TRBV20-1	TRBJ2-1	CSASLTSGSEGLFF	TGCAGTGCTAGTCTAACTAGCGGGAGCGAGGGGCTGTTCTTC
NA	NA	TRBV4-1	TRBJ2-7	CASSPVGGTCEQYF	TGCGCCAGCAGCCCCGTCGGGGGAACCTGCGAGCAGTACTTC
many	NA	TRBV13	TRBJ2-1	CASSGLREQISSYNEQFF	TGTGCCAGCAGCGGTCTCAGAGAGCAGATAAGCTCCTACAATGAGCAGTTCTTC
few	NA	TRBV6-2/TRBV6-3	TRBJ2-7	CASRPQGYEQYF	TGTGCCAGCAGGCCACAGGGCTACGAGCAGTACTTC
NA	NA	TRBV5-6	TRBJ2-3	CASSFRDKRTDTQYF	TGTGCCAGCAGCTTCCGGGACAAGCGCACAGATACGCAGTATTTT
few	NA	TRBV27	TRBJ2-5	CASSLFSGETQYF	TGTGCCAGCAGTTTATTTAGCGGAGAGACCCAGTACTTC
NA	TRBD2	TRBV7-8	TRBJ2-3	CASSWTSGGPSTDTQYF	TGTGCCAGCAGCTGGACTAGCGGGGGCCCTAGCACAGATACGCAGTATTTT
many	NA	TRBV11-2	TRBJ2-1	CASSLGHTSYNEQFF	TGTGCCAGCAGCCTAGGACATACATCCTACAATGAGCAGTTCTTC
NA	NA	TRBV4-2	TRBJ2-7	CASSQDWAGTVSGYEQYF	TGTGCCAGCAGCCAAGATTGGGCAGGAACCGTTTCCGGCTACGAGCAGTACTTC
few	TRBD1	TRBV12-3/TRBV12-4	TRBJ2-7	CASNLDRGGEQYF	TGTGCCAGCAATCTCGACAGGGGTGGTGAGCAGTACTTC
few	NA	TRBV7-9	TRBJ2-4	CASSLGRPGVRNIQYF	TGTGCCAGCAGCTTGGGAAGGCCGGGAGTGAGGAACATTCAGTACTTC
NA	NA	TRBV20-1	TRBJ2-7	CSARPGSGYEQYF	TGCAGTGCTAGACCCGGGAGTGGGTACGAGCAGTACTTC
few	TRBD2	TRBV27	TRBJ2-7	CASSLATSGFYEQYF	TGTGCCAGCAGTTTAGCGACTAGCGGTTTCTACGAGCAGTACTTC
few	NA	TRBV7-9	TRBJ2-3	CASSLGGPTVTDTQYF	TGTGCCAGCAGCTTAGGCGGACCGACCGTCACAGATACGCAGTATTTT
NA	TRBD2	TRBV9	TRBJ2-3	CASSEEAGLAGADTQYF	TGTGCCAGCAGCGAGGAGGCGGGACTAGCGGGGGCGGATACGCAGTATTTT
NA	NA	TRBV10-3	TRBJ2-2	CAIRDIAGADTGELFF	TGTGCCATCAGGGATATCGCGGGGGCGGACACCGGGGAGCTGTTTTTT